The 3 T cell receptor beta chains in this list originate from one sample, sequenced in a study of human CD8 memory T cell subsets. The TCR beta sequencing libraries came from UMI-labeled 5' RACE. Reprocessing the 5' RACE reads, TCRdb reports a single entry for every CDR3 protein and omits DNA. The data show fewer than 11,000 distinct CDR3 sequences, and the top ten clones hold roughly 21%. Sequencing was carried out using CD8+ stem-like memory T cells (TSCM and TCM) sorted from PBMCs. The subset is: stem-like memory CD8 T cells (TSTEM), CCR7+ PD-1- TIGIT-. Receptors originate from a human donor in good health.

The genes are TRBV10-3 and TRBJ2-5; lacking DNA, the TRBD2 call made by TCRdb goes unchecked. CDR1 and CDR2 from the germline V gene are ENHRY and SYGVKD. The CDR3 has 17 residues. This chain's CDR3 is CAISEGTSGDFQETQYF.

The genes are TRBV14 and TRBJ2-7. Germline V gene lookup returns CDR1 SGHDN and CDR2 FVKESK. CDR3 length: 14 amino acids. The CDR3 region is CASSQGLSSYEQYF.

By frequency, this clonotype registers medium-sized. The chain has TRBV28 and TRBJ2-4; with no DNA, the TCRdb D assignment of TRBD1 cannot be verified. The length of the CDR3 is 13 residues. Germline CDR1 reads MDHEN; CDR2 reads SYDVKM. The CDR3 loop reads CASSLQGENIQYF.